Following are 31 T cell receptor beta chains from one sample sequenced in a study of PD-1 blockade in classical Hodgkin lymphoma. Some clones are missing from TCRdb's copy, which holds only in-frame ones; the method was immunoSEQ multiplex PCR. In the table there are nearly 55,000 clones, approximately 84% of which are singletons. Relapse was seen in all patients after autologous stem cell transplantation, and brentuximab vedotin exposure was variable. This specimen consisted of peripheral blood mononuclear cells (PBMCs), obtained at baseline. These receptors all stem from a human donor with classical Hodgkin lymphoma.

The V and J genes are TRBV2 and TRBJ2-5; 9 bases fit TRBD2. The CDR3 runs 14 residues. CDR1 is SNHLY, CDR2 FYNNEI, per germline. V shed 8 bases, J shed 3 bases, and the junction held 7 bases outside the gene matches. The CDR3 is CASGREGPEETQYF. DNA of the CDR3: TGTGCCAGCGGGCGGGAGGGCCCTGAAGAGACCCAGTACTTC.

The chain employs TRBV15 and TRBJ2-7, with a possible D match to TRBD1 (6 bases). Germline values: CDR1 LNHNV, CDR2 YYDKDF (reference sequence). V was clipped by 3 bases and J by 0 bases, with 15 bases between them. This CDR3 has 16 amino acids. The CDR3 loop reads CATSSPGQTSSYEQYF. The CDR3 region has the DNA TGTGCCACCAGCAGCCCTGGACAGACGAGCTCCTACGAGCAGTACTTC.

V and J are TRBV10-1 and TRBJ2-1; the D is unclear. CDR3 length equals 13 residues. The germline V gene encodes CDR1 WNHNN and CDR2 SYGVQD (reference sequence). The V end lost 2 bases, the J end lost 6 bases, and 8 bases lay between the germline ends. The CDR3 protein is CASSERLPNEQFF. The CDR3 DNA follows: TGCGCCAGCAGTGAGAGGCTCCCCAATGAGCAGTTCTTC.

This clone is classed as hyperexpanded. The chain joins TRBV25-1 to TRBJ2-3, with 9 nucleotides matching TRBD1. Trimming took 11 bases from V and 3 from J; bases not matched to a gene: 3. Germline CDR1 is MGHDK and CDR2 is SYGVNS. The CDR3 consists of 12 residues. The DNA of the CDR3 is TGTGCCTCCGGGACAGGGACAGATACGCAGTATTTT. Translated, it gives CASGTGTDTQYF.

The chain recombines TRBV5-6 with TRBJ1-5, with D possibly matching TRBD1 (5 bases). This CDR3 comprises 19 residues. Germline CDR1 SGHDT, CDR2 YYEEEE. Trimming removed 0 bases at V and 2 bases at J, with 21 bases between. This CDR3 reads CASSLGVQGIYSGNQPQHF. The CDR3 DNA follows: TGTGCCAGCAGCTTGGGTGTTCAGGGAATATATAGCGGCAATCAGCCCCAGCATTTT.

J is TRBJ1-4 and V is TRBV19; 11 nucleotides line up with TRBD1. The CDR3 is made up of 15 amino acids. V was pared by 4 bases and J by 8 bases, with 6 bases of the junction left unmatched. Germline CDR1 LNHDA, CDR2 SQIVND (reference sequence). The CDR3 spells CASSTGQGAGEKLFF. The CDR3, as DNA: TGTGCCAGTAGTACCGGACAGGGGGCCGGAGAAAAACTGTTTTTT.

This rearrangement joins TRBV5-1 to TRBJ2-1; 8 bases agree with TRBD1. The CDR3 is made up of 13 amino acids. Germline lookup yields CDR1 SGHRS and CDR2 YFSETQ. V was pared by 7 bases and J by 4 bases, with 4 bases of the junction left unmatched. The chain's CDR3 is CASGTGSYNEQFF. The CDR3 DNA is TGCGCCAGCGGGACAGGCAGTTACAATGAGCAGTTCTTC.

The rearrangement uses TRBV7-2 and TRBJ1-2; 8 nucleotides align to TRBD1. Germline V gene lookup returns CDR1 SGHTA and CDR2 FQGNSA. After removal of 3 bases from V and 2 bases from J, the junction contained 2 bases not matched to a gene. This CDR3 is built from 14 residues. The DNA of the CDR3 is TGTGCCAGCAGCTTCACAGGGGGAAACTATGGCTACACCTTC. Translated: CASSFTGGNYGYTF. The complete variable domain, with remaining parts taken from reference TRBV7-2 and TRBJ1-2, reads GAGVSQSPSNKVTEKGKDVELRCDPISGHTALYWYRQSLGQGLEFLIYFQGNSAPDKSGLPSDRFSAERTGGSVSTLTIQRTQQEDSAVYLCASSFTGGNYGYTFGSGTRLTVV.

The V gene is TRBV7-8, the J gene TRBJ1-1, with D possibly matching TRBD1 (5 bases). CDR1 is SGHVS, CDR2 FQNEAQ, per germline. Trimming left V 5 bases short and J 10 bases short, with 14 bases between. The CDR3 consists of 12 residues. The CDR3 reads CASSPPRDAAFF. CDR3 nucleotides: TGTGCCAGCAGCCCCCCCAGGGATGCAGCTTTCTTT.

This chain joins TRBV19 and TRBJ1-5; no firm D call. Germline CDR1 LNHDA, CDR2 SQIVND (reference sequence). The V end lost 3 bases, the J end lost 4 bases, and 13 bases lay between the germline ends. The CDR3 is 15 amino acids. CDR3 bases: TGTGCCAGTAGTATTTGGCCGTCTGGGAATCAGCCCCAGCATTTT. Protein sequence: CASSIWPSGNQPQHF.

The chain recombines TRBV10-3 with TRBJ2-7; TRBD2 aligns across 14 bases. The germline gives CDR1 ENHRY, CDR2 SYGVKD. CDR3 length: 18 residues. The junction had 15 bases not matched to a gene; V was cut back by 5 bases and J by 6 bases. CDR3 sequence reads: CAISQQIGGTSGRREQYF. In nucleotides, the CDR3 is TGTGCCATCAGTCAGCAGATTGGTGGGACTAGCGGGAGACGCGAGCAGTACTTC.

The chain is built from TRBV7-8 and TRBJ2-4, with 9 bases aligning to TRBD2. The CDR3 runs 14 residues. The junction had 11 bases not matched to a gene; V was cut back by 5 bases and J by 12 bases. CDR1 is SGHVS and CDR2 is FQNEAQ in the germline V gene. CDR3: CASSPRLAVGNQYF. Here the CDR3 DNA reads TGTGCCAGCAGCCCAAGACTAGCGGTGGGGAATCAGTACTTC.

The chain carries TRBV9 and TRBJ2-3; no clear D. The CDR3 is made up of 14 amino acids. CDR1 is SGDLS and CDR2 is YYNGEE in the germline V gene. Between the trimmed V and J ends, which lost 2 bases and 2 bases, there was a span of 9 bases. CDR3: CASSVNSPTDTQYF. In nucleotides, the CDR3 is TGTGCCAGCAGCGTTAATAGCCCCACAGATACGCAGTATTTT. Combining the CDR3 with reference TRBV9 and TRBJ2-3 gives the whole variable domain DSGVTQTPKHLITATGQRVTLRCSPRSGDLSVYWYQQSLDQGLQFLIQYYNGEERAKGNILERFSAQQFPDLHSELNLSSLELGDSALYFCASSVNSPTDTQYFGPGTRLTVL.

The chain links TRBV27 to TRBJ2-4; 10 bases fit TRBD1. The CDR3 runs to 13 residues. With V trimmed by 6 bases and J by 8 bases, 4 bases remained unmatched. The germline V gene has CDR1 MNHEY and CDR2 SMNVEV (reference sequence). The CDR3 DNA sequence: TGTGCCAGCAGAAGGACAGGGGGGGACATTCAGTACTTC. Translation gives CASRRTGGDIQYF.

The chain is built from TRBV7-3 and TRBJ2-2; 9 positions match TRBD1. This CDR3 has 16 residues. The germline gives CDR1 SGHTA, CDR2 FQGTGA. V trimming: 5 bases; J trimming: 8 bases; junction bases outside the gene matches: 12. CDR3 protein: CASSPLGQGPGGELFF. The CDR3 DNA reads as TGTGCCAGCAGCCCCTTGGGACAGGGCCCCGGGGGGGAGCTGTTTTTT.

This clone showed up just a few times. Other DNA sequences within the sample encode an identical CDR3. Here the CDR3 DNA reads TGCGCCAGCAGCCAAGAAGGGAGGGAAACAGATACGCAGTATTTT. It is translated as CASSQEGRETDTQYF. The chain links TRBV4-3 to TRBJ2-3, with 7 nucleotides matching TRBD2. V dropped 0 bases and J dropped 3; count of bases not matched to a gene: 3. This CDR3 spans 15 amino acids. Looked up from germline, CDR1 is LGHNA and CDR2 is YSLEER.

The rearrangement links TRBV13 to TRBJ2-7; D gene unclear. The V gene's germline CDR1 is PRHDT and CDR2 FYEKMQ (reference sequence). V was cut by 8 bases and J by 0 bases, with 5 bases left in between. The CDR3 extends over 11 amino acids. The CDR3 sequence: CASSNSYEQYV. For the CDR3, the DNA is TGTGCCAGCTCGAACTCCTACGAGCAGTACGTC.

V gene TRBV7-8 combines with J gene TRBJ2-1; D perhaps matches TRBD2 (5 bases). V lost 1 base and J 7 bases, leaving 11 bases between the germline ends. CDR3 length: 14 residues. The germline V gene has CDR1 SGHVS and CDR2 FQNEAQ. The CDR3 DNA reads TGTGCCAGCAGCTTAGGTGGAGGAGCAAATGAGCAGTTCTTC. It specifies CASSLGGGANEQFF.

The rearrangement joins TRBV7-9 to TRBJ1-2; D is unresolved. CDR3 length: 13 amino acids. CDR1 and CDR2 from the germline V gene are SEHNR and FQNEAQ (reference sequence). Trimming took 6 bases from V and 4 from J, leaving 12 bases between them. CDR3 sequence reads: CASSPVPFYGYTF. As DNA, the CDR3 is TGTGCCAGCAGTCCTGTACCGTTCTATGGCTACACCTTC.

This chain links TRBV4-3 with TRBJ2-7, with 10 bases aligning to TRBD2. This CDR3 region has 15 residues. Germline trimming cut 5 bases from V and 0 bases from J; bases unmatched to any gene: 4. From germline, CDR1 is LGHNA and CDR2 YSLEER. CDR3 region: CASSALAGDSYEQYF. Written as DNA, the CDR3 is TGCGCCAGCAGCGCTCTAGCGGGAGACTCCTACGAGCAGTACTTC.

V gene TRBV5-1 combines with J gene TRBJ1-1; 9 positions match TRBD1. V shed 4 bases, J shed 3 bases, and the junction held 7 bases outside the gene matches. The CDR3 is made up of 15 amino acids. Germline V gives CDR1 SGHRS, CDR2 YFSETQ. CDR3 nucleotide sequence: TGCGCCAGCAGCCCTAAGCGGACAGGGGACACTGAAGCTTTCTTT. It yields the protein CASSPKRTGDTEAFF.

This clone showed up just once. DNA of the CDR3: TGTGCTAGTGGTACCCTTCCAGGCGGGAACACTGAAGCTTTCTTT. This gives the protein CASGTLPGGNTEAFF. V is TRBV12-5 and J is TRBJ1-1; no clear D. The V end was cut by 5 bases, the J end by 1 base, with 14 bases between. The CDR3 consists of 15 residues. Germline-derived CDR1 and CDR2 are LGHNT and FRNRAP. Looking up the rest from reference TRBV12-5 and TRBJ1-1 gives the full variable domain: DARVTQTPRHKVTEMGQEVTMRCQPILGHNTVFWYRQTMMQGLELLAYFRNRAPLDDSGMPKDRFSAEMPDATLATLKIQPSEPRDSAVYFCASGTLPGGNTEAFFGQGTRLTVV.

CDR3 amino acids: CASSTSGGGYEQYF. The CDR3 DNA reads as TGTGCCAGCAGTACCTCGGGAGGGGGCTACGAGCAGTACTTC. This chain joins TRBV6-5 and TRBJ2-7; 8 bases map to TRBD2. Unmatched junction bases numbered 6, after V lost 5 bases and J lost 3 bases. Germline V lookup: CDR1 MNHEY, CDR2 SVGAGI. The CDR3 consists of 14 residues.

CDR3 residues: CASSLRGLVNTEAFF. The CDR3 region has the DNA TGTGCCAGCAGCTTACGGGGACTAGTGAACACTGAAGCTTTCTTT. This sequence joins TRBV7-9 and TRBJ1-1; a weak D match, TRBD1 (5 bases). The CDR3 is made up of 15 amino acids. Germline values: CDR1 SEHNR, CDR2 FQNEAQ (reference sequence). Between the trimmed V and J ends, which lost 2 bases and 0 bases, there was a span of 10 bases.

The CDR3 DNA reads as TGTGCCAGCAGCTCTAAAAGCGTCCACAATGAGCAGTTCTTC. Amino acids: CASSSKSVHNEQFF. The J gene is TRBJ2-1, the V gene TRBV7-9, with no clear D. The germline gives CDR1 SEHNR, CDR2 FQNEAQ (reference sequence). The CDR3 is made up of 14 amino acids. Trimming removed 4 bases from V and 5 bases from J, with 12 bases in between. Variable domain in full (rest from reference TRBV7-9 and TRBJ2-1): DTGVSQNPRHKITKRGQNVTFRCDPISEHNRLYWYRQTLGQGPEFLTYFQNEAQLEKSRLLSDRFSAERPKGSFSTLEIQRTEQGDSAMYLCASSSKSVHNEQFFGPGTRLTVL.

In its sample, this clone was seen a few times. The chain carries TRBV11-2 and TRBJ2-3; perhaps TRBD1 as D (6 bases). From germline, CDR1 is SGHAT and CDR2 FQNNGV. Between the trimmed V and J ends, which lost 0 bases and 4 bases, there was a span of 17 bases. CDR3 length: 17 residues. CDR3 loop: CASSLDRGAGVADTQYF. In nucleotides, the CDR3 is TGTGCCAGCAGCTTAGATAGGGGCGCAGGGGTGGCAGATACGCAGTATTTT.

This chain joins TRBV7-8 and TRBJ2-1; 9 bases agree with TRBD2. Germline CDR1 and CDR2: SGHVS and FQNEAQ. V was clipped by 2 bases and J by 10 bases; unmatched bases: 12. The CDR3 sequence is 16 residues long. The CDR3, as DNA: TGTGCCAGCAGCTTATGGAGCGGGAGGATGGTCGGAGAGCAGTTCTTC. Translated, it gives CASSLWSGRMVGEQFF.

The chain links TRBV7-6 to TRBJ1-5; no firm D call. The CDR3 is made up of 13 amino acids. With 6 bases removed from V and 3 bases from J, the gap between germline ends came to 9 bases. Germline CDR1 is SGHVS and CDR2 is FNYEAQ. The CDR3 protein is CASSVEDNQPQHF. In DNA form, the CDR3 reads TGTGCCAGCAGTGTAGAGGACAATCAGCCCCAGCATTTT. The whole variable domain, remainder taken from reference TRBV7-6 and TRBJ1-5, is GAGVSQSPRYKVTKRGQDVALRCDPISGHVSLYWYRQALGQGPEFLTYFNYEAQQDKSGLPNDRFSAERPEGSISTLTIQRTEQRDSAMYRCASSVEDNQPQHFGDGTRLSIL.

The rearrangement links TRBV7-9 to TRBJ2-7; no firm D call. The germline V gene has CDR1 SEHNR and CDR2 FQNEAQ (reference sequence). CDR3 size: 14 residues. V dropped 0 bases and J dropped 6 bases, with 12 bases sitting between them. The CDR3 reads CASSLAMSAPEQYF. The CDR3 DNA sequence: TGTGCCAGCAGCTTAGCGATGAGCGCACCCGAGCAGTACTTC.

The chain joins TRBV18 to TRBJ1-4; D is undetermined. The CDR3 length is 16 residues. V gave up 3 bases and J gave up 2 bases, with 13 bases separating them. Germline CDR1 and CDR2: KGHSH and LQKENI. The CDR3 DNA follows: TGTGCCAGCTCACCTTCCGCGCTGGGGACTAATGAAAAACTGTTTTTT. Translated: CASSPSALGTNEKLFF.

This chain joins TRBV10-3 and TRBJ2-6; D is perhaps TRBD2 (5 bases). CDR3 length: 14 residues. V was shortened by 7 bases and J by 9 bases, with 16 bases between the two germline ends. Germline loops: CDR1 ENHRY, CDR2 SYGVKD. The CDR3 nucleotides read TGTGCCATCAAGGGAGACTTAAATGGCAACGTCCTGACTTTC. This encodes CAIKGDLNGNVLTF.